What follows is one T cell receptor beta chain and its context. TCRdb's table, derived via immunoSEQ multiplex PCR, lists solely in-frame clones and lacks some. Found here are some 1.5 million clones, 95% to 99% of them singletons; the top ten hold roughly 0.42%. The record originates from a study of shared clonotypes between healthy human individuals. CDR1 is MNHEY, CDR2 SMNVEV, per germline (reference sequence). There are 15 residues in the CDR3. Losses at the gene ends were 5 bases for V and 1 base for J; bases not matched to a gene: 4. Sample: naive CD4+ T cells sorted from blood. Subset noted: CD45RA+ positively selected. The V gene is TRBV27, the J gene TRBJ2-7; TRBD2 agrees at 11 bases. This sequence was found in a man aged 25-40 years in good health. The CDR3 DNA reads TGTGCCAGCAGTGTCCTAGCGGGAGGTTCCTACGAGCAGTACTTC. Translating it yields CASSVLAGGSYEQYF.